This entry lists 27 T cell receptor beta chains sequenced from one sample in a study of T-cell memory formation after mild COVID-19. TCRdb re-analysed the 5' RACE reads in MiXCR, keeping a single row per CDR3 protein. Of hundreds of thousands of distinct CDR3 sequences listed, 15% to 20% are singletons. The sequenced material came from PBMCs or a T cell subset sorted from them (not recorded which). These receptors were collected from a man aged 18-30 years who had mild COVID-19 (a few samples of this study predate the infection). Cell type and time point are not known.

This clonotype showed up just a few times. The V gene is TRBV18, the J gene TRBJ1-1; no firm D call. V was shortened by 6 bases and J by 1 base, with 9 bases between the two germline ends. The CDR3 runs to 13 residues. From germline, CDR1 is KGHSH and CDR2 LQKENI. The CDR3 loop is CASSESSNTEAFF. The CDR3 DNA follows: TGTGCCAGCTCTGAGAGTTCGAACACTGAAGCTTTCTTT.

This clonotype came up many times. This chain links TRBV4-2 with TRBJ1-6; D gene ambiguous. CDR3 length: 14 amino acids. Germline CDR1 LGHNA, CDR2 YNFKEQ. Trimming cost V 0 bases and J 7 bases, with 7 bases left between them. DNA of the CDR3: TGTGCCAGCAGCCAAGACGGGGAAAATTCACCCCTCCACTTT. Residues: CASSQDGENSPLHF.

The chain combines TRBV5-1 with TRBJ2-7; TRBD1 agrees at 10 bases. There are 14 residues in the CDR3. Germline V gene lookup returns CDR1 SGHRS and CDR2 YFSETQ. V shed 6 bases and J 5 bases; nucleotides not matched to a gene: 8. The CDR3 nucleotides are TGCGCCAGCACCCCTCGGACAGGGGGGAACGAGCAGTACTTC. Its translation is CASTPRTGGNEQYF.

This chain links TRBV5-1 with TRBJ2-3; D ambiguous. Trimming stripped 4 bases from V and 6 bases from J, with 9 bases between. Germline V lookup: CDR1 SGHRS, CDR2 YFSETQ. The CDR3 has 12 amino acids. The CDR3 DNA follows: TGCGCCAGCAGCATAGGGCGGGATACGCAGTATTTT. It is translated as CASSIGRDTQYF.

This sequence joins TRBV11-1 and TRBJ2-6; 9 nucleotides line up with TRBD1. Germline V CDR1 and CDR2: SGHAT, FQDESV (reference sequence). V lost 3 bases, J lost 0 bases, and 6 bases stayed unmatched. This CDR3 region has 18 residues. The CDR3 spells CASSFSRDRASGANVLTF. The CDR3 DNA reads as TGTGCCAGCAGCTTTTCCCGGGACAGGGCCTCTGGGGCCAACGTCCTGACTTTC.

This clonotype was counted many times. The J gene is TRBJ2-5, the V gene TRBV2; D gene uncertain. The CDR3 is 13 amino acids. The V gene lost 7 bases and the J gene lost 0 bases, with 9 bases spanning the gap. The germline CDR1 and CDR2 sequences are SNHLY and FYNNEI. The CDR3 sequence: CASNQLDQETQYF. The CDR3 DNA reads TGTGCCAGCAATCAGCTAGACCAAGAGACCCAGTACTTC.

V and J are TRBV20-1 and TRBJ2-5, with D maybe TRBD2 (7 bases). V dropped 6 bases and J dropped 5 bases, with 19 bases sitting between them. Germline V gives CDR1 DFQATT, CDR2 SNEGSKA (reference sequence). The length of the CDR3 is 14 residues. The CDR3 nucleotides are TGCAGTGCCACCGGAGGGGGGGGCAGGGAGACCCAGTACTTC. Protein: CSATGGGGRETQYF.

The V gene is TRBV7-8, the J gene TRBJ2-1; 9 bases fit TRBD1. The ends lost 11 bases at V and 8 bases at J; junction bases unmatched: 10. Per germline, CDR1 SGHVS and CDR2 FQNEAQ. The CDR3 runs to 13 residues. Written as DNA, the CDR3 is TGTGCCCTAAAGACAGGGGGTATCGATGAGCAGTTCTTC. It specifies CALKTGGIDEQFF.

This clonotype was found many times. The chain carries TRBV5-1 and TRBJ2-1; 9 nucleotides match TRBD2. V lost 5 bases, J lost 12 bases, and 6 bases stayed unmatched. The CDR3 length is 12 residues. The germline V gene encodes CDR1 SGHRS and CDR2 YFSETQ. This CDR3 reads CASRGGGASQFF. In DNA form, the CDR3 reads TGCGCCAGCAGAGGCGGGGGGGCTTCGCAGTTCTTC.

This chain joins TRBV4-1 and TRBJ2-3; D is tentatively TRBD1 or TRBD2 (7 bases each). The CDR3 covers 17 residues. The V gene's germline CDR1 is MGHRA and CDR2 YSYEKL. Trimming cost V 3 bases and J 1 base, with 17 bases left between them. Written as DNA, the CDR3 is TGCGCCAGCAGCCAGCGGGGGACAGTCGTAGGCACAGATACGCAGTATTTT. Amino acid sequence: CASSQRGTVVGTDTQYF.

The J gene is TRBJ1-6, the V gene TRBV7-2; tentative D call: TRBD1 (5 bases). This CDR3 has 13 residues. Per germline, CDR1 SGHTA and CDR2 FQGNSA. V was trimmed by 8 bases and J by 10 bases, leaving 15 bases between them. This CDR3 is CASRPGGESPLHF. Written as DNA, the CDR3 is TGTGCCAGCCGACCGGGGGGTGAGTCACCCCTCCACTTT.

The gene calls are TRBV12-3 or TRBV12-4 and TRBJ2-2; D not certain. The V and J ends lost 3 bases and 7 bases respectively, with 9 bases between them. The CDR3 is 13 residues long. The CDR3: CASSFQENGELFF. The CDR3 DNA is TGTGCCAGCAGTTTTCAGGAGAACGGGGAGCTGTTTTTT.

This clonotype has ten or more counts. J is TRBJ2-3 and V is TRBV6-1, with D perhaps TRBD1 (5 bases). Germline assignment: CDR1 MNHNS and CDR2 SASEGT. Trimming took 6 bases from V and 6 from J, leaving 13 bases between them. The CDR3 is 13 amino acids. The CDR3 region has the DNA TGTGCCAGCAGGTGGGGCGCTGGGGATACGCAGTATTTT. This codes for CASRWGAGDTQYF.

The chain links TRBV2 to TRBJ2-7, with a tentative D call TRBD1 (5 bases). Between the trimmed V and J ends, which lost 4 bases and 6 bases, there was a span of 13 bases. This CDR3 has 13 residues. CDR1 and CDR2 (germline): SNHLY, FYNNEI. The CDR3 spells CASSAQGLVEQYV. Here the CDR3 DNA reads TGTGCCAGCAGTGCGCAGGGTTTGGTCGAGCAGTACGTC.

The chain joins TRBV20-1 to TRBJ2-3; D is tentatively TRBD1 or TRBD2 (5 bases each). The ends were cut back, 1 base at V and 0 bases at J, with 11 bases in the middle. The germline V gene encodes CDR1 DFQATT and CDR2 SNEGSKA (reference sequence). CDR3 length: 15 residues. The CDR3 region has the DNA TGCAGTGCTAGAGTCGGTGGGGGAAGCACAGATACGCAGTATTTT. Its translation: CSARVGGGSTDTQYF.

J is TRBJ1-2 and V is TRBV6-6; the D is unclear. The V end lost 7 bases, the J end lost 8 bases, and 17 bases lay between the germline ends. Per the germline V gene, CDR1 is MNHNY and CDR2 is SVGAGI (reference sequence). The CDR3 sequence is 13 residues long. CDR3 sequence reads: CASNRQTGTGYTF. The CDR3 nucleotides are TGTGCCAGCAATAGACAAACCGGCACCGGCTACACCTTC.

This clonotype occurred many times. The rearrangement uses TRBV5-1 and TRBJ1-2; 8 nucleotides line up with TRBD1. Germline CDR1 is SGHRS and CDR2 is YFSETQ. V gave up 1 base and J gave up 4 bases; unmatched junction bases: 3. The CDR3 runs to 14 residues. The CDR3 nucleotides are TGCGCCAGCAGCTTGACAGGGGGAACCTATGGCTACACCTTC. Translating gives CASSLTGGTYGYTF. Based on the CDR3 plus reference TRBV5-1 and TRBJ1-2, the full variable domain is KAGVTQTPRYLIKTRGQQVTLSCSPISGHRSVSWYQQTPGQGLQFLFEYFSETQRNKGNFPGRFSGRQFSNSRSEMNVSTLELGDSALYLCASSLTGGTYGYTFGSGTRLTVV.

V usage is TRBV6-2 or TRBV6-3 and J usage is TRBJ2-7; tentative D call: TRBD2 (6 bases). The CDR3 extends over 16 amino acids. The germline gives CDR1 MNHEY, CDR2 SVGEGT. V lost 0 bases to trimming and J lost 2 bases, with 14 bases between them. The CDR3 nucleotides are TGTGCCAGCAGTTACTCGTCCGGGAGCCCAACCTACGAGCAGTACTTC. This gives the protein CASSYSSGSPTYEQYF.

In this sample, this clonotype turned up a few times. The rearrangement uses TRBV24-1 and TRBJ2-3, with 12 bases aligning to TRBD1. Germline CDR1 KGHDR, CDR2 SFDVKD. The trim removed 5 bases at V and 3 bases at J, leaving 11 bases unmatched. The CDR3 is 18 residues long. CDR3 sequence (DNA): TGTGCCACCAGTGCCCCCGCCGGGACAGGGGGCTTGACAGATACGCAGTATTTT. Its translation: CATSAPAGTGGLTDTQYF.

Only a few counts were recorded for this clonotype. DNA for the CDR3: TGTGCCAGCAGCCAAGATGGCCCGAGTCGGGGAGAAACCGGGGAGCTGTTTTTT. Residues: CASSQDGPSRGETGELFF. The V call is TRBV4-2, the J call TRBJ2-2; possible D gene TRBD2, 5 bases. The CDR3 extends over 18 amino acids. Germline CDR1 and CDR2: LGHNA and YNFKEQ. V dropped 0 bases and J dropped 5 bases, with 19 bases sitting between them.

This clonotype was counted ten times or more. The rearrangement uses TRBV7-2 and TRBJ2-5, with D possibly TRBD2 on 6 matching bases. Germline CDR1 reads SGHTA; CDR2 reads FQGNSA. Trimming removed 8 bases from V and 2 bases from J, with 15 bases in between. CDR3 length: 14 residues. The CDR3 DNA reads TGTGCCAGCGTTCGGATCGGGGGACAAGAGACCCAGTACTTC. It is translated as CASVRIGGQETQYF.

The chain uses TRBV28 and TRBJ1-5; unclear D gene. Germline assignment: CDR1 MDHEN and CDR2 SYDVKM. V shed 7 bases and J shed 2 bases, with 15 bases lying between them. This CDR3 is 15 amino acids long. CDR3 DNA: TGTGCCAGCACCTCGGGAATGGAGGGCAATCAGCCCCAGCATTTT. Protein sequence: CASTSGMEGNQPQHF.

This clonotype was counted at least ten times. For the CDR3, the DNA is TGCGCCAGCAGCTCCCCCGGGACAGGGGTTGATGAGACCCAGTACTTC. Translating gives CASSSPGTGVDETQYF. The J gene is TRBJ2-5, the V gene TRBV5-1, with 10 bases fitting TRBD1. Unmatched junction bases numbered 10, after V lost 3 bases and J lost 5 bases. This CDR3 comprises 16 residues. Germline V gene lookup returns CDR1 SGHRS and CDR2 YFSETQ.

In its sample, this clonotype was seen a few times. The rearrangement links TRBV4-3 to TRBJ1-4; D remains unclear. CDR1 is LGHNA, CDR2 YSLEER, per germline. The V end was cut by 0 bases, the J end by 0 bases, with 11 bases between. The CDR3 is made up of 17 amino acids. The chain's CDR3 is CASSQDVRRATNEKLFF. CDR3 bases: TGCGCCAGCAGCCAAGATGTAAGGCGCGCAACTAATGAAAAACTGTTTTTT.

This clonotype came up a few times. The genes are TRBV4-2 and TRBJ2-7; a possible D gene is TRBD2 (6 bases). V lost 0 bases and J 0 bases, leaving 9 bases between the germline ends. The CDR3 runs 15 residues. The V gene's germline CDR1 is LGHNA and CDR2 YNFKEQ. This chain's CDR3 is CASSQDPGSSYEQYF. CDR3 coding DNA: TGTGCCAGCAGCCAAGATCCCGGGAGCTCCTACGAGCAGTACTTC.

CDR3 coding DNA: TGCGCCAGCAGCCCCGGGGGTCCAGCGAGCGAGACCCAGTACTTC. Residues: CASSPGGPASETQYF. The V and J genes are TRBV5-1 and TRBJ2-5; tentatively, D is TRBD2 (6 bases). Germline-derived CDR1 and CDR2 are SGHRS and YFSETQ. This CDR3 spans 15 amino acids. Between the trimmed V and J ends, which lost 4 bases and 5 bases, there was a span of 18 bases.

This clonotype occurred once. J is TRBJ1-1 and V is TRBV9; 8 bases fit TRBD1. The CDR3 covers 15 residues. The junction had 1 base not matched to a gene; V was cut back by 0 bases and J by 0 bases. The germline V gene has CDR1 SGDLS and CDR2 YYNGEE. CDR3 sequence reads: CASSVVGQVNTEAFF. The CDR3 nucleotides are TGTGCCAGCAGCGTAGTGGGACAGGTGAACACTGAAGCTTTCTTT.